Here is one T cell receptor beta chain with its context. The sample belongs to a study of shared clonotypes between healthy human individuals. Study-wide background: The plates for each donor numbered three CD4 naive, three CD4 memory, two CD8 naive and one CD8 memory.

Replicate sorted-subset PCRs were loaded with 150 to 200 ng DNA, tens of thousands of T cell genomes. Libraries were prepared by immunoSEQ multiplex PCR; TCRdb keeps only in-frame clonotypes and omits some of them. Altogether more than 2 million clones are present, 85% to 95% being singletons, with the ten largest covering about 0.13%. This CDR3 region has 18 residues. CDR1 and CDR2 (germline): MNHNS, SASEGT. V lost 4 bases to trimming and J lost 3 bases; unmatched junction nucleotides: 11. This receptor was obtained from a man between 18 and 29 years old in good health. The specimen sequenced was naive CD4+ T cells sorted from blood. Subset denoted: CD45RA+ positively selected. The gene calls are TRBV6-1 and TRBJ2-1, with 11 bases lining up with TRBD2. In DNA, the CDR3 is TGTGCCAGCAGTGGTTTAGCGGGAGGGCCTGTGGGCTACAATGAGCAGTTCTTC. Its translation: CASSGLAGGPVGYNEQFF.